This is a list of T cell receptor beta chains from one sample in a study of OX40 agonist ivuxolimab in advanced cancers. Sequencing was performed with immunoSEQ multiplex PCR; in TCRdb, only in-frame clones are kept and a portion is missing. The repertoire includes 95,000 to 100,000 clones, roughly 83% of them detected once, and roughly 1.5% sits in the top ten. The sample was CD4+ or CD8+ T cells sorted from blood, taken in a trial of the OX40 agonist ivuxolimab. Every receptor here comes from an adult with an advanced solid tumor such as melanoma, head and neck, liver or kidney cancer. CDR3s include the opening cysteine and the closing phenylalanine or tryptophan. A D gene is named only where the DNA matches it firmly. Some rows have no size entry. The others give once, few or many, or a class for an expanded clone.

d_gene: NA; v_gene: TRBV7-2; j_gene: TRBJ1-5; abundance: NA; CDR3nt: TGTGCCAGCAGCTTACAGGGTGGTACTCAGCCCCAGCATTTT; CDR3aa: CASSLQGGTQPQHF
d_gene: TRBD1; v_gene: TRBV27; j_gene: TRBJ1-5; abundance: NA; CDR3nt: TGTGCCAGCAGGGCCGACAGGGATAGGAGCCCCCAGCATTTT; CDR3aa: CASRADRDRSPQHF
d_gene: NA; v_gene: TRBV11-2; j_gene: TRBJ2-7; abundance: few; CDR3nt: TGTGCCAGCACCTCCCCCTGGGGGAAACGCTACGAGCAGTACTTC; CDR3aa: CASTSPWGKRYEQYF
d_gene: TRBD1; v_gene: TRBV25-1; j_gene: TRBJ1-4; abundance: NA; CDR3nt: TGTGCCAGCAGTGACCCTCCCGGGACAGGGCCTGAAAAACTGTTTTTT; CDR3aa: CASSDPPGTGPEKLFF
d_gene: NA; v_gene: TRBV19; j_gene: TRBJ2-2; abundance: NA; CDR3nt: TGTGCCAGTAGAAGCGGGCAGTTGAACACCGGGGAGCTGTTTTTT; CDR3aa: CASRSGQLNTGELFF
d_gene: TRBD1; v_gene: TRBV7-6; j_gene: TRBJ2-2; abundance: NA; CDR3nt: TGTGCCAGCAGCTTGGGACAGGGGGCGCGAACCGGGGAGCTGTTTTTT; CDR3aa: CASSLGQGARTGELFF
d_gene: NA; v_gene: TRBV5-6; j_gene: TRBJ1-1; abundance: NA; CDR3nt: TGTGCCAGCAGACCTCAGGGCGGTGAAGCTTTCTTT; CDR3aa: CASRPQGGEAFF
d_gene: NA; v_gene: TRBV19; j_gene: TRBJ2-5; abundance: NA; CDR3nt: TGTGCCAGTAGTATAGCGGGGGCCGTTCAAGAGACCCAGTACTTC; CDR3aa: CASSIAGAVQETQYF
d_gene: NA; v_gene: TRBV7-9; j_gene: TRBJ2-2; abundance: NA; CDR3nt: TGTGCCAGCAGCTTCCCCAACAGGGCAGAGGGGGAGCTGTTTTTT; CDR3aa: CASSFPNRAEGELFF
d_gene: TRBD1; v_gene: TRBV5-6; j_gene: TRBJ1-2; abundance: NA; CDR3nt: TGTGCCAGCAGCTTTCTGGGCAGGGGGCTCTCCGACTATGGCTACACCTTC; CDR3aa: CASSFLGRGLSDYGYTF
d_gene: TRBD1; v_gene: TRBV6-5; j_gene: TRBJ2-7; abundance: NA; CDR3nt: TGTGCCAGCAGTTCCCCCCGACAGGGGGCCTACGAGCAGTACTTC; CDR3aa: CASSSPRQGAYEQYF
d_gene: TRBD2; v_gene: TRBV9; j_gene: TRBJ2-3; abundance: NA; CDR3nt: TGTGCCAGCAGCGTAGCTACGTCACTAGCGGGAACCACAGATACGCAGTATTTT; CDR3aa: CASSVATSLAGTTDTQYF
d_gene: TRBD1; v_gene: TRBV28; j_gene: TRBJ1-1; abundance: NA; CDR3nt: TGTGCCAGCAGCTACTCGGACAGGGCCACCACTGAAGCTTTCTTT; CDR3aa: CASSYSDRATTEAFF
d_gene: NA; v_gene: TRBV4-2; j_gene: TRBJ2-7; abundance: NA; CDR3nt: TGTGCCAGCAGCCGGACGGGGCCCTCCTACGAGCAGTACTTC; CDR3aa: CASSRTGPSYEQYF
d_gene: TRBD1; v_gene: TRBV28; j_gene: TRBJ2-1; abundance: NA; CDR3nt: TGTGCCAGCAGTTTTAAAACAGGGGGCGGGTATGAGCAGTTCTTC; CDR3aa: CASSFKTGGGYEQFF
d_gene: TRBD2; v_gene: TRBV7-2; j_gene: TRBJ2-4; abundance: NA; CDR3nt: TGTGCCAGCAGCTTCCCTATAGCGGGGGGCTCGACCAAAAACATTCAGTACTTC; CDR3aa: CASSFPIAGGSTKNIQYF
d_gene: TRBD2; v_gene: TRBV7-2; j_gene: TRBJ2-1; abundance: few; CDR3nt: TGTGCCAGCAGCTTCCGGGGACTAGCGGGAGGTGAGCAGTTCTTC; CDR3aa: CASSFRGLAGGEQFF
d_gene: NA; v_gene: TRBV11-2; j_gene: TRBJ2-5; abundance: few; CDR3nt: TGTGCCAGCAGCTTAGACAGGCCTCCCTCCCCGAGGGAGACCCAGTACTTC; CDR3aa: CASSLDRPPSPRETQYF
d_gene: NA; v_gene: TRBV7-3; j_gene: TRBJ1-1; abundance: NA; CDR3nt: TGTGCCAGCAGCCTACAGATGAACACTGAAGCTTTCTTT; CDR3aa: CASSLQMNTEAFF
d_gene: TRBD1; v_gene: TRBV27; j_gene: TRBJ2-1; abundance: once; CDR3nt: TGTGCCAGCAGTTTAGGTTCCGGGACAGGGGCAAATGAGCAGTTCTTC; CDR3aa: CASSLGSGTGANEQFF
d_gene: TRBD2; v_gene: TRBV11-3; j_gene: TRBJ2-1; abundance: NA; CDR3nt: TGTGCCAGCAGCCCCCGACTAGCGGGACTCAATGAGCAGTTCTTC; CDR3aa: CASSPRLAGLNEQFF
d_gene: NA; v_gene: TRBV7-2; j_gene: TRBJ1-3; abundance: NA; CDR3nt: TGTGCCAGCAGCTTAGTGGTTGGAGCAGGGGATTCACTGTATTTT; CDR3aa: CASSLVVGAGDSLYF
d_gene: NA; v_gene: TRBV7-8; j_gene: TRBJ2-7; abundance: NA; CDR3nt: TGTGCCAGCAGCTCCCTTAGTGCTTCCTACGAGCAGTACTTC; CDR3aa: CASSSLSASYEQYF
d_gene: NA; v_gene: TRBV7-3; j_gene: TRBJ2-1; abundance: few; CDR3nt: TGTGCCAGCGGAGCGAATGAGCAGTTCTTC; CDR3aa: CASGANEQFF
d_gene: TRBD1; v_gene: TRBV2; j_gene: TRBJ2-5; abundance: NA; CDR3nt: TGTGCCAGCAGGGAGACAGGGTTAGAGACCCAGTACTTC; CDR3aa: CASRETGLETQYF
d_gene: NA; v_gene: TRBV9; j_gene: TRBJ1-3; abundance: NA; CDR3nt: TGTGCCAGCAGCGTAGTAGCACAGACCTCTGGAAACACCATATATTTT; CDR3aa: CASSVVAQTSGNTIYF
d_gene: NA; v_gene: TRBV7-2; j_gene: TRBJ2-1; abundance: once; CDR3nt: TGTGCCAGCAGCACGCGGAGTGGGCTCAACAATGAGCAGTTCTTC; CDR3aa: CASSTRSGLNNEQFF
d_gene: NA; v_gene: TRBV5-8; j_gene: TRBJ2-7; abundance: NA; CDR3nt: TGTGCCAGCAGCTTCATGGGGCGGGACTTCCGAGGCGAGCAGTACTTC; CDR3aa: CASSFMGRDFRGEQYF
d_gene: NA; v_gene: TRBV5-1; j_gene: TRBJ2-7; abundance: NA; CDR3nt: TGCGCCAGCAGCTTGGGAGCAGTCTCCTACGAGCAGTACTTC; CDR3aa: CASSLGAVSYEQYF